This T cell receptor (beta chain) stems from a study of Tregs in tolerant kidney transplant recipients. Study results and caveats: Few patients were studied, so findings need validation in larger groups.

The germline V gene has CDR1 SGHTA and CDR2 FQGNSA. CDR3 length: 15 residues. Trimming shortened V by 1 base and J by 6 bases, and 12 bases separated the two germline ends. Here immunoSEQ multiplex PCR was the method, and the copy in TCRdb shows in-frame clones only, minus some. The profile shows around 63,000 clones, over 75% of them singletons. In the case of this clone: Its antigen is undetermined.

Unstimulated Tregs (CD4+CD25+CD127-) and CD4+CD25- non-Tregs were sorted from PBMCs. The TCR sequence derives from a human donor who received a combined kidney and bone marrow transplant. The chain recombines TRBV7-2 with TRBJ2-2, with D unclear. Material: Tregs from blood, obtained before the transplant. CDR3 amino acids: CASSLGSIAPGELFF. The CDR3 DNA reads TGTGCCAGCAGCTTAGGGTCCATCGCCCCCGGGGAGCTGTTTTTT.